This TCR beta chain emerged from a study of shared clonotypes between healthy human individuals. Findings and limits, study-wide: In having few donors, the study represented limited genetic and exposure-history diversity.

In this sample, this clone turned up once. Its antigen remains unknown. V gave up 6 bases and J gave up 6 bases, with 15 bases separating them. The CDR3 is made up of 14 amino acids. Germline CDR1 SGHDN, CDR2 FVKESK. Method: immunoSEQ multiplex PCR; TCRdb's copy keeps in-frame clones and lacks some. The sample includes about 2.3 million clones, 80% to 95% of them seen just once. The clonotype originates from a man in his late teens or twenties in good health. Some clones in this sample may be carry-over from other donors' samples. The sample taken for sequencing was naive CD4+ T cells from PBMCs. Subset of the sample: CD45RA+ positively selected. The chain uses TRBV14 and TRBJ2-1; D may correspond to TRBD1 or TRBD2 (7 bases each). CDR3 bases: TGTGCCAGCAGAAGGGCAGGGGGGGGCAATGAGCAGTTCTTC. This sequence encodes CASRRAGGGNEQFF.